Listed below are T cell receptor beta chains from one sample, sequenced in a study of regulatory T cells in long-lasting Graves disease. One entry per CDR3 protein results from TCRdb running MiXCR on the multiplex PCR reads. This table holds about 330,000 distinct CDR3 sequences, under 20% found once. This sample was shared with a second study, whose subject was T cells in Graves' hyperthyroidism and ophthalmopathy.

Sequencing was performed on peripheral blood mononuclear cells (PBMCs), taken at new diagnosis, from a patient treated with antithyroid drugs. The receptors were sampled from a woman under 30 with Graves disease. CDR3s include the opening cysteine and the closing phenylalanine or tryptophan. A D gene is named only where the DNA matches it firmly. The size entry is marked missing in some rows and otherwise reads once, few, many or a size class.

j_call v_call clone_size d_call cdr3_aa cdr3_nt
TRBJ2-6 TRBV4-1 . . CASSQGLAVSSGANVLTF TGCGCCAGCAGCCAAGGGTTGGCGGTAAGCTCTGGGGCCAACGTCCTGACTTTC
TRBJ2-3 TRBV6-4 . . CASSASDRDTQYF TGTGCCAGCAGTGCTAGCGACAGGGATACGCAGTATTTT
TRBJ2-5 TRBV4-1 few TRBD2 CASSQASGQETQYF TGCGCCAGCAGCCAAGCTAGCGGGCAAGAGACCCAGTACTTC
TRBJ2-7 TRBV15 . . CATSRERQLYEQYF TGTGCCACCAGCAGAGAGAGACAGCTCTACGAGCAGTACTTC
TRBJ2-1 TRBV19 few . CASSIRMAVLSEQFF TGTGCCAGTAGTATAAGGATGGCGGTATTATCTGAGCAGTTCTTC
TRBJ1-3 TRBV27 few TRBD1 CASSFPTGSSGNTIYF TGTGCCAGCAGTTTCCCGACAGGGAGCTCTGGAAACACCATATATTTT
TRBJ2-3 TRBV27 few TRBD2 CATSSGTDTQYF TGTGCCACGTCTAGCGGGACAGATACGCAGTATTTT
TRBJ2-5 TRBV20-1 . . CSAPRPGETQYF TGCAGTGCTCCCAGGCCCGGGGAGACCCAGTACTTC
TRBJ2-7 TRBV7-9 many . CASSLVVQEQYF TGTGCCAGCAGCTTAGTGGTCCAGGAGCAGTACTTC
TRBJ2-3 TRBV20-1 many . CSAMRPRGTDTQYF TGCAGTGCTATGCGGCCCCGTGGCACAGATACGCAGTATTTT
TRBJ2-3 TRBV7-3 many TRBD2 CASSGAGGPDTQYF TGTGCCAGCAGCGGAGCGGGAGGGCCAGATACGCAGTATTTT
TRBJ1-1 TRBV20-1 many . CSASPTGRGGGTEAFF TGCAGTGCTAGTCCTACGGGGAGGGGTGGTGGCACTGAAGCTTTCTTT
TRBJ2-2 TRBV9 . . CASSVGVVAGELFF TGTGCCAGCAGCGTAGGGGTGGTTGCCGGGGAGCTGTTTTTT
TRBJ2-1 TRBV12-3/TRBV12-4 many TRBD1 CASTGTGGEQFF TGTGCCAGCACCGGGACAGGCGGTGAGCAGTTCTTC
TRBJ1-5 TRBV27 many . CASRPGQGSNQPQHF TGTGCCAGCAGACCGGGGCAGGGAAGCAATCAGCCCCAGCATTTT